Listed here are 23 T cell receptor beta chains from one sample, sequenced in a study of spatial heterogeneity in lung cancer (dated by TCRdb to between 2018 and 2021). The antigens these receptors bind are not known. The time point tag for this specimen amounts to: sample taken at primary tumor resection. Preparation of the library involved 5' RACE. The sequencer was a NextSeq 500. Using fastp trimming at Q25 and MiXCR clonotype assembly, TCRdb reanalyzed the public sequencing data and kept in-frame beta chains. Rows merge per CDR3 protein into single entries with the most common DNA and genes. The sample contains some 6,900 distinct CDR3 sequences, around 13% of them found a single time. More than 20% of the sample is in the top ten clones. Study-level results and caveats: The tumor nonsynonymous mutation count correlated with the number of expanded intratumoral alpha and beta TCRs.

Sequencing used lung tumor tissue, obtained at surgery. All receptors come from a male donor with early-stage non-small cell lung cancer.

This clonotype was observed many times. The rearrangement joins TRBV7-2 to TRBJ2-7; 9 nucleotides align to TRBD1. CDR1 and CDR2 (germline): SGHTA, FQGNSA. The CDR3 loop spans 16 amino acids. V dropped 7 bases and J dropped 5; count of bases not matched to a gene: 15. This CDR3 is CASTIRWGTGPHEQYF. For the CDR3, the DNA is TGTGCCAGCACCATCCGTTGGGGGACAGGGCCCCACGAGCAGTACTTC.

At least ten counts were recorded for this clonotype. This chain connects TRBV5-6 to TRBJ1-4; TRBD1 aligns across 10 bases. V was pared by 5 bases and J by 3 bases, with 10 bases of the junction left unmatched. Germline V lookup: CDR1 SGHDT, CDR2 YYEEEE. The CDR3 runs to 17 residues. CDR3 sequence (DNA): TGTGCCAGCAGGCCCCGGGGGACAGGGGTTTCTAATGAAAAACTGTTTTTT. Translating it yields CASRPRGTGVSNEKLFF.

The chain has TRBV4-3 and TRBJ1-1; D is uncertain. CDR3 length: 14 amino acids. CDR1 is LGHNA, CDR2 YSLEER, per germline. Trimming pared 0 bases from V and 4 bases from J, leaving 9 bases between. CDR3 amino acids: CASSQDIFGTEAFF. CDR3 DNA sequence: TGCGCCAGCAGCCAAGATATTTTTGGCACTGAAGCTTTCTTT.

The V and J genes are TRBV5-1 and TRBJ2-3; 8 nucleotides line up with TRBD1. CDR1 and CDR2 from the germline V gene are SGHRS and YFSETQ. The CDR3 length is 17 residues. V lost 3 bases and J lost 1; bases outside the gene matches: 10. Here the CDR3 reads CASSSDGTGDGTDTQYF. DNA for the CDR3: TGCGCCAGCAGCTCCGACGGGACAGGCGACGGCACAGATACGCAGTATTTT. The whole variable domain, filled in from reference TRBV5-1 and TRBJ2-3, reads KAGVTQTPRYLIKTRGQQVTLSCSPISGHRSVSWYQQTPGQGLQFLFEYFSETQRNKGNFPGRFSGRQFSNSRSEMNVSTLELGDSALYLCASSSDGTGDGTDTQYFGPGTRLTVL.

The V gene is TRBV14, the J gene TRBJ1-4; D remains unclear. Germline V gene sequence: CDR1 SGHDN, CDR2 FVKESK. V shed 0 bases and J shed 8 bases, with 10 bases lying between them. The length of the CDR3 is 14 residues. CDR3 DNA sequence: TGTGCCAGCAGCCAAGATTTCGGAGGGGAAAAACTGTTTTTT. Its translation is CASSQDFGGEKLFF.

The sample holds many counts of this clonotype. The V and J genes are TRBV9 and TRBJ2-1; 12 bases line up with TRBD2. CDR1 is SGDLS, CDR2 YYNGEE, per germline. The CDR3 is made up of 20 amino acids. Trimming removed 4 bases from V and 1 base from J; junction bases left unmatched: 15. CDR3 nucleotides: TGTGCCAGCAGCCCGCTTCGGGGGACTAGCGGGCAGCCATCCTACAATGAGCAGTTCTTC. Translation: CASSPLRGTSGQPSYNEQFF.

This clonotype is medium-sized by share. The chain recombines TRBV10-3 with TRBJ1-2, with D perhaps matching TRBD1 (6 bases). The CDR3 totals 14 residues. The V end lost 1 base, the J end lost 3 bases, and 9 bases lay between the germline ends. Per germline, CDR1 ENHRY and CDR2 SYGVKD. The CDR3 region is CAISELDSYYGYTF. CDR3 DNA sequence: TGTGCCATCAGTGAGTTGGACAGCTACTATGGCTACACCTTC.

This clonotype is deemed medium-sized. CDR3 amino acids: CSVEDPGSYEQYF. The CDR3, as DNA: TGCAGCGTTGAAGATCCTGGAAGCTACGAGCAGTACTTC. The V call is TRBV29-1, the J call TRBJ2-7; no reliable D call. Germline assignment: CDR1 SQVTM and CDR2 ANQGSEA. The CDR3 runs 13 residues. V was trimmed by 0 bases and J by 3 bases, leaving 9 bases between them.

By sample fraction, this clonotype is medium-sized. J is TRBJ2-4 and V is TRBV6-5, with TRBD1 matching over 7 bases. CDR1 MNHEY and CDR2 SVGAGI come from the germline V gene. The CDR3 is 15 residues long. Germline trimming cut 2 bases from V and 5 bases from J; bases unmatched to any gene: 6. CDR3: CASSYDRGRQNIQYF. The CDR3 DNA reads TGTGCCAGCAGTTACGATAGGGGGCGGCAAAACATTCAGTACTTC.

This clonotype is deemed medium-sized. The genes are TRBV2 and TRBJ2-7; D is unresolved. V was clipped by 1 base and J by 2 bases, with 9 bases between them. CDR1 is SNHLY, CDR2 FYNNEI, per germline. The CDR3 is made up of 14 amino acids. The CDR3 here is CASSEGLPTYEQYF. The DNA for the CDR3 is TGTGCCAGCAGTGAAGGGCTCCCTACCTACGAGCAGTACTTC.

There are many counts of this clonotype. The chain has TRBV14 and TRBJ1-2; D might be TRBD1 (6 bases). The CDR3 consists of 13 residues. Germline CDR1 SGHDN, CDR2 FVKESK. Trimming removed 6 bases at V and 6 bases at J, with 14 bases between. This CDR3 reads CASSHTGIHGYTF. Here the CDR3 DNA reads TGTGCCAGCAGTCACACAGGGATTCATGGCTACACCTTC.

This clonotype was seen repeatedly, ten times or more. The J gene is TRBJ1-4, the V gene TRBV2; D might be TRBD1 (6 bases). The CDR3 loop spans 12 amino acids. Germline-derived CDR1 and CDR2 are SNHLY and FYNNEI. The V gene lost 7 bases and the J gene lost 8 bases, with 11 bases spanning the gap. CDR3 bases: TGTGCCAGCACAGGGGTTCAAGAAAAACTGTTTTTT. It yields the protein CASTGVQEKLFF.

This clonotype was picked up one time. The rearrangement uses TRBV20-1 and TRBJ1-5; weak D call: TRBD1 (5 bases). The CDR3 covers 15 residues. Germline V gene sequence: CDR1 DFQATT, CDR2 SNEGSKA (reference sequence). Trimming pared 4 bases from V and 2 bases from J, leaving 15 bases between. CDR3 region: CSATSGARGNQPQHF. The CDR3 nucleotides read TGCAGTGCTACTAGTGGGGCTAGGGGCAATCAGCCCCAGCATTTT.

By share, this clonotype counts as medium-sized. CDR3 DNA: TGTGCCAGCAGCGCCGATCCGCGCAATGAGCAGTTCTTC. This encodes CASSADPRNEQFF. The chain links TRBV7-3 to TRBJ2-1, with D unclear. Deletions cut 5 bases from V and 6 bases from J, with 11 bases between. The V gene's germline CDR1 is SGHTA and CDR2 FQGTGA. This CDR3 region has 13 residues.

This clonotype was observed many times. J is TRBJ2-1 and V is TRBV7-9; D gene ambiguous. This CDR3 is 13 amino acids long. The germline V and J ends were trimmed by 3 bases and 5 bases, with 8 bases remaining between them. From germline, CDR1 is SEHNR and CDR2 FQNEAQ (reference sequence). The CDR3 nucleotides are TGTGCCAGCAGCTTTGTCAGAAACAATGAGCAGTTCTTC. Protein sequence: CASSFVRNNEQFF.

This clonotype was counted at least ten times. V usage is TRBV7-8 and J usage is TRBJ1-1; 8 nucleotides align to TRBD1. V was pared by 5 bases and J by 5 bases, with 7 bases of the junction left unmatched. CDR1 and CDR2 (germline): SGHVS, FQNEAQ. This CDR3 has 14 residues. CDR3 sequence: CASSPRQGRTEAFF. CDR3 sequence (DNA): TGTGCCAGCAGCCCGAGACAGGGGCGGACTGAAGCTTTCTTT.

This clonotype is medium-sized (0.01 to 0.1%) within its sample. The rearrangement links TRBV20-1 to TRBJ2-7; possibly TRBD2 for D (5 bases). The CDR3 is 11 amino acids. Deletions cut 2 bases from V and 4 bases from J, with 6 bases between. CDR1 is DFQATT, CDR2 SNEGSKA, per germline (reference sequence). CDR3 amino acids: CSARTGYEQYF. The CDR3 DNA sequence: TGCAGTGCTAGAACGGGGTACGAGCAGTACTTC.

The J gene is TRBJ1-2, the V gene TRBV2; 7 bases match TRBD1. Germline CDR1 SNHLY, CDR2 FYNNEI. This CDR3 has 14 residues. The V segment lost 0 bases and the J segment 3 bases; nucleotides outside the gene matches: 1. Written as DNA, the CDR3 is TGTGCCAGCAGTGAAGCTAGGGGGCACTATGGCTACACCTTC. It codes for CASSEARGHYGYTF.

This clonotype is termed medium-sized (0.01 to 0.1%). The CDR3 region is CASRRRADTEAFF. CDR3 in DNA: TGTGCCAGCAGGCGCAGGGCTGACACTGAAGCTTTCTTT. The chain uses TRBV12-3 or TRBV12-4 and TRBJ1-1, with D perhaps TRBD1 (5 bases). This CDR3 spans 13 amino acids. Trimming shortened V by 6 bases and J by 3 bases, and 11 bases separated the two germline ends.

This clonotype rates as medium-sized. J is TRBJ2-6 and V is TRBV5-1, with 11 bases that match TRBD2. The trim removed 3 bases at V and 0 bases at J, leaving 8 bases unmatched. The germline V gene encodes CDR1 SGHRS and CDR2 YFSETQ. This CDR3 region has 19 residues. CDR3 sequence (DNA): TGCGCCAGCAGCTCCAGAATAGCGGGGGGGAGCTCTGGGGCCAACGTCCTGACTTTC. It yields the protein CASSSRIAGGSSGANVLTF.

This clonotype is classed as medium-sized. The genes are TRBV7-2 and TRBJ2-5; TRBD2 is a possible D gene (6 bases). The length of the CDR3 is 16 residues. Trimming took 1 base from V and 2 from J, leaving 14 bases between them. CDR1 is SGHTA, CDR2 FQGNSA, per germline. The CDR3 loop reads CASSLVVGGGQETQYF. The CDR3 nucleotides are TGTGCCAGCAGCTTAGTGGTGGGAGGAGGACAAGAGACCCAGTACTTC.

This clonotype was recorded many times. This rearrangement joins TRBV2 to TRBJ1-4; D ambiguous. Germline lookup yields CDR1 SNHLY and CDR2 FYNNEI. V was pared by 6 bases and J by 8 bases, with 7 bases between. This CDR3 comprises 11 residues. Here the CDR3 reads CASREVEKLFF. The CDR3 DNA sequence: TGTGCCAGCAGGGAGGTGGAAAAACTGTTTTTT.

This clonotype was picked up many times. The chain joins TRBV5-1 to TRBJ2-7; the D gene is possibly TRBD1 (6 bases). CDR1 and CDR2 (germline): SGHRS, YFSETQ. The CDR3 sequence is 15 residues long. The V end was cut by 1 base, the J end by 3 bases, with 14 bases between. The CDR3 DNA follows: TGCGCCAGCAGCTTGTTTCAGGGGTCGGTCTACGAGCAGTACTTC. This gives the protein CASSLFQGSVYEQYF.